Given below is one TCR beta chain in context. Its antigen is undetermined. The data derive from a study of cytomegalovirus exposure and HLA in healthy donors. Overall study findings and caveats: For TCR beta chains, V- and J-gene trimming was later linked to a missense DCLRE1C variant.

The PCR contained 60 Vbeta and 13 Jbeta primers. As handled by the study authors: Later reanalysis found 75 million to 100 million unique TCR beta chains, some 10 million of them shared. Profiled with immunoSEQ multiplex PCR; TCRdb holds only in-frame clones, not every one. V, J and clone size are taken as reported in that table, and D and trimming were inferred from the DNA itself. The table records about 140,000 clones, roughly 74% of them present only once. V dropped 3 bases and J dropped 1 base, with 13 bases sitting between them. Germline V gene lookup returns CDR1 SGHRS and CDR2 YFSETQ. The CDR3 extends over 15 amino acids.

The V and J genes are TRBV5-1 and TRBJ1-1; D possibly corresponds to TRBD1 (5 bases). This receptor was taken from a woman younger than 35 in good health and CMV-seropositive. The source material was PBMCs. CDR3 amino acids: CASSSQTDQNTEAFF. The CDR3 DNA reads as TGCGCCAGCAGCTCCCAGACAGATCAGAACACTGAAGCTTTCTTT.